What follows are 8 T cell receptor beta chains derived from one specimen sequenced in a study of blood T cell repertoires in COVID-19. Here immunoSEQ multiplex PCR was the method, and the copy in TCRdb shows in-frame clones only, minus some. The repertoire consists of some 250,000 clones, with around 85% occurring once and the leading ten covering roughly 3.5%. Sequences were obtained from PBMCs or T cells enriched from blood (not recorded which). These receptors originate from a woman in her thirties or forties with acute COVID-19.

The chain employs TRBV2 and TRBJ1-2; TRBD1 agrees at 7 bases. The junction had 15 bases not matched to a gene; V was cut back by 3 bases and J by 5 bases. From germline, CDR1 is SNHLY and CDR2 FYNNEI. This CDR3 spans 17 amino acids. CDR3 amino acids: CASSDRPFIGTAYGYTF. The CDR3 region has the DNA TGTGCCAGCAGTGACCGACCCTTTATCGGGACAGCGTATGGCTACACCTTC.

The chain is built from TRBV19 and TRBJ2-7, with TRBD1 as a possible D gene (7 bases). Germline V gene data show CDR1 as LNHDA and CDR2 as SQIVND (reference sequence). V lost 6 bases to trimming and J lost 1 base, with 16 bases between them. CDR3 length: 15 residues. CDR3 bases: TGTGCCAGTAGCCGCGGGACAGCCGCATCCTACGAGCAGTACTTC. Translation: CASSRGTAASYEQYF. The full variable domain, completed using reference TRBV19 and TRBJ2-7, is DGGITQSPKYLFRKEGQNVTLSCEQNLNHDAMYWYRQDPGQGLRLIYYSQIVNDFQKGDIAEGYSVSREKKESFPLTVTSAQKNPTAFYLCASSRGTAASYEQYFGPGTRLTVT.

With regard to this clone: Other DNA sequences in this sample translate to the same CDR3. The gene calls are TRBV5-1 and TRBJ2-5; 7 bases fit TRBD1. The V and J ends lost 0 bases and 5 bases, in that order; junction bases with no gene match: 4. This CDR3 contains 14 residues. Germline CDR1 SGHRS, CDR2 YFSETQ. The CDR3 sequence is CASSLEQGSETQYF. DNA for the CDR3: TGCGCCAGCAGCTTGGAACAGGGGAGTGAGACCCAGTACTTC.

The chain joins TRBV11-3 to TRBJ2-5; 10 nucleotides match TRBD1. Germline V lookup: CDR1 SGHNT, CDR2 YENEEA. This CDR3 comprises 16 residues. V was pared by 3 bases and J by 3 bases, with 7 bases of the junction left unmatched. The CDR3 DNA is TGTGCCAGCAGCTTTGCCGGGACAGGGGCGGAAGAGACCCAGTACTTC. Translation: CASSFAGTGAEETQYF.

The V call is TRBV24-1, the J call TRBJ1-1; possible D gene TRBD1, 5 bases. Germline V CDR1 and CDR2: KGHDR, SFDVKD. This CDR3 is built from 14 residues. V lost 12 bases to trimming and J lost 0 bases, with 16 bases between them. CDR3 region: CAARGTGMNTEAFF. In nucleotides, the CDR3 is TGTGCCGCCCGGGGGACCGGAATGAACACTGAAGCTTTCTTT.

The chain uses TRBV11-3 and TRBJ2-3; 8 bases align to TRBD1. Germline trimming cut 5 bases from V and 1 base from J; bases unmatched to any gene: 5. This CDR3 spans 15 amino acids. The germline gives CDR1 SGHNT, CDR2 YENEEA. CDR3 coding DNA: TGTGCCAGCAGCGTGGGACAGGACCGCACAGATACGCAGTATTTT. Protein: CASSVGQDRTDTQYF. Variable domain in full (rest from reference TRBV11-3 and TRBJ2-3): EAGVVQSPRYKIIEKKQPVAFWCNPISGHNTLYWYLQNLGQGPELLIRYENEEAVDDSQLPKDRFSAERLKGVDSTLKIQPAELGDSAVYLCASSVGQDRTDTQYFGPGTRLTVL.

The chain employs TRBV9 and TRBJ1-6, with D possibly TRBD1 on 5 matching bases. V was cut by 1 base and J by 7 bases, with 24 bases left in between. CDR3 length: 19 residues. Germline CDR1 and CDR2: SGDLS and YYNGEE. CDR3 loop: CASSVNPGGRADINSPLHF. In nucleotides, the CDR3 is TGTGCCAGCAGCGTAAATCCGGGGGGAAGGGCCGACATCAATTCACCCCTCCACTTT.

This clone occurred once. This chain connects TRBV5-1 to TRBJ1-1, with no clear D. Germline lookup yields CDR1 SGHRS and CDR2 YFSETQ. The CDR3 totals 14 residues. V lost 4 bases and J 3 bases, leaving 13 bases between the germline ends. The CDR3 reads CASSPEPGYTEAFF. The CDR3 DNA follows: TGCGCCAGCAGCCCGGAACCGGGGTACACTGAAGCTTTCTTT.